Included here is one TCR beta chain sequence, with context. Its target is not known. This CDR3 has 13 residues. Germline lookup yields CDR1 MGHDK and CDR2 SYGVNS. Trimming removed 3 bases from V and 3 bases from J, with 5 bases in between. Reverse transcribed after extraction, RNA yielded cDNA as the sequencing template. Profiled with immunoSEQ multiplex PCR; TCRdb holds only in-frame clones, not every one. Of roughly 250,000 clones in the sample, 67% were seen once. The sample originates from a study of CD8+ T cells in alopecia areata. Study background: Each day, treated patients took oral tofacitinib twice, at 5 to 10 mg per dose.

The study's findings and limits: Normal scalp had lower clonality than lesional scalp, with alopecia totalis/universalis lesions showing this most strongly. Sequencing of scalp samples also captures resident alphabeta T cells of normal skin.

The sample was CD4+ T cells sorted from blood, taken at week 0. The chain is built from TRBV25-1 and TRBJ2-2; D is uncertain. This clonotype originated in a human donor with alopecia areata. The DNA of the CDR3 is TGTGCCAGCAGTGACGACCACACCGGGGAGCTGTTTTTT. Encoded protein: CASSDDHTGELFF.